This TCR beta chain was found in a study of cytomegalovirus exposure and HLA in healthy donors. It was with 60 Vbeta and 13 Jbeta primers that the PCR ran. Assay: immunoSEQ multiplex PCR; the TCRdb copy retains only in-frame clones and omits some. The data contain tens of thousands of clones, almost 85% of them singletons. The receptor was derived from a man aged 18 to 29 in good health and CMV-seronegative. The sample comprised PBMCs.

The CDR3 nucleotides read TGTGCCGCGGGCGGGCCTAATTCACCCCTCCACTTT. As protein: CAAGGPNSPLHF. The chain has TRBV6-5 and TRBJ1-6; the D is unclear. V was cut by 11 bases and J by 6 bases, with 11 bases left in between. Germline CDR1 is MNHEY and CDR2 is SVGAGI. The CDR3 contains 12 residues.